The T cell receptor (beta chain) under discussion was sequenced for a study of T cell responses to AZD1222 COVID-19 vaccine. Study observations and caveats: Recipients of two AZD1222 doses showed rising Spike-specific TCR breadth and depth. Baseline seropositivity characterized only 5 to 7 AZD1222 recipients. Donor demographics were predominantly white British with a female majority; clonal diversity may be underestimated. Nearly half of spike-specific TCRs reportedly target variant regions that are unmutated in the B.1.351 and B.1.1.7 variants.

TCRdb's copy holds only in-frame clones and misses some; the assay was immunoSEQ multiplex PCR. This sample has 110,000 to 150,000 clones, with 85% to 95% found just once. The length of the CDR3 is 13 residues. The germline CDR1 and CDR2 sequences are SGHDT and YYEEEE. Trimming left V 7 bases short and J 5 bases short, with 15 bases between. The table lists this clone with a count of one. Its antigen is currently unknown. The chain is built from TRBV5-6 and TRBJ2-5; D call uncertain. Sequencing was performed on peripheral blood, taken on day 0 of MenACWY control vaccination. The receptor was derived from an adult in good health. The chain's CDR3 is CASGYGVGETQYF. CDR3 bases: TGTGCCAGCGGCTACGGCGTAGGGGAGACCCAGTACTTC. Based on the CDR3 plus reference TRBV5-6 and TRBJ2-5, the full variable domain is DAGVTQSPTHLIKTRGQQVTLRCSPKSGHDTVSWYQQALGQGPQFIFQYYEEEERQRGNFPDRFSGHQFPNYSSELNVNALLLGDSALYLCASGYGVGETQYFGPGTRLLVL.